Shown below are 20 T cell receptor beta chains from a single sample sequenced in a study of blood T cell repertoires in COVID-19. Some clones are missing from TCRdb's copy, which holds only in-frame ones; the method was immunoSEQ multiplex PCR. Of some 190,000 clones detected, approximately 81% appear once; the ten largest clones hold over 9.5%. Specimen: peripheral blood. The receptors derive from a woman older than 75 with active or convalescent COVID-19.

J is TRBJ2-3 and V is TRBV29-1, with D hard to call. CDR1 and CDR2 (germline): SQVTM, ANQGSEA. The V end was cut by 3 bases, the J end by 1 base, with 5 bases between. There are 12 residues in the CDR3. CDR3 bases: TGCAGCGTTGATACAGGCACAGATACGCAGTATTTT. Its translation: CSVDTGTDTQYF.

The chain couples TRBV7-6 to TRBJ1-1; possibly TRBD1 for D (5 bases). V was cut by 1 base and J by 0 bases, with 9 bases left in between. CDR3 length: 15 residues. Germline CDR1 reads SGHVS; CDR2 reads FNYEAQ. The CDR3 region has the DNA TGTGCCAGCAGCTTAGGGGGGGGGTTGAACACTGAAGCTTTCTTT. Translated: CASSLGGGLNTEAFF.

The chain employs TRBV21-1 and TRBJ1-3. TRBV21-1 is shown as a pseudogene. This CDR3 is built from 11 residues. The DNA of the CDR3 is TGTGCCAGCATGGAGGGAAACACCATATATTTT. This translates into CASMEGNTIYF.

CDR3 nucleotide sequence: TGCGCCAGCAGCTCCATAATGGCAACAGATACGCAGTATTTT. As protein: CASSSIMATDTQYF. This chain connects TRBV5-1 to TRBJ2-3; no definite D call. The CDR3 is 14 amino acids. Deletions cut 3 bases from V and 3 bases from J, with 11 bases between. Germline values: CDR1 SGHRS, CDR2 YFSETQ.

This clone came up a few times. V is TRBV2 and J is TRBJ1-5; possible D gene TRBD1, 5 bases. The CDR3 loop spans 15 amino acids. Looked up from germline, CDR1 is SNHLY and CDR2 is FYNNEI. V lost 8 bases and J lost 0, with 14 bases in between. CDR3 sequence: CASAGGRTSNQPQHF. CDR3 nucleotide sequence: TGTGCCAGCGCGGGGGGAAGAACTAGCAATCAGCCCCAGCATTTT.

This clone was recorded only once. The V and J genes are TRBV4-1 and TRBJ2-3, with TRBD1 matching 7 bases. The CDR3 length is 19 residues. CDR1 is MGHRA, CDR2 YSYEKL, per germline. The V gene end was trimmed by 0 bases and the J gene end by 0 bases; junction bases not matched to a gene: 12. The DNA for the CDR3 is TGCGCCAGCAGCCAAGATCCTAGAGGGGGCGCCCCCAGCACAGATACGCAGTATTTT. Amino acid sequence: CASSQDPRGGAPSTDTQYF.

The count of this clone is one. The genes are TRBV5-5 and TRBJ2-6, with D perhaps matching TRBD2 (5 bases). CDR1 and CDR2 (germline): SGHKS, YYEKEE (reference sequence). CDR3 size: 16 residues. With 0 bases removed from V and 2 bases from J, the gap between germline ends came to 9 bases. This CDR3 reads CASSLVLGPGANVLTF. The CDR3 region has the DNA TGTGCCAGCAGCTTGGTACTAGGGCCTGGGGCCAACGTCCTGACTTTC.

A few counts support this clone. The V call is TRBV25-1, the J call TRBJ1-1; 7 nucleotides match TRBD1. CDR3 size: 15 residues. With 3 bases clipped from V and 3 bases from J, the junction kept 7 bases outside the gene matches. From germline, CDR1 is MGHDK and CDR2 SYGVNS. CDR3 amino acids: CASSDLGGGDTEAFF. CDR3 in DNA: TGTGCCAGCAGTGACCTTGGAGGGGGCGACACTGAAGCTTTCTTT.

Only a few counts were recorded for this clone. The V and J genes are TRBV9 and TRBJ1-2; D is uncertain. This CDR3 is built from 14 residues. V shed 4 bases and J shed 0 bases, with 10 bases lying between them. CDR1 and CDR2 (germline): SGDLS, YYNGEE. CDR3 residues: CASSPGVANYGYTF. DNA for the CDR3: TGTGCCAGCAGCCCCGGGGTAGCTAACTATGGCTACACCTTC.

The chain couples TRBV12-3 or TRBV12-4 to TRBJ2-7; D gene uncertain. This CDR3 is 12 amino acids long. The ends were cut back, 5 bases at V and 9 bases at J, with 14 bases in the middle. The CDR3 loop reads CASSPNTETQYF. In DNA form, the CDR3 reads TGTGCCAGCAGTCCAAACACGGAGACGCAGTACTTC.

This sequence joins TRBV18 and TRBJ2-7; 9 positions match TRBD1. Germline values: CDR1 KGHSH, CDR2 LQKENI. The V segment lost 4 bases and the J segment 4 bases; nucleotides outside the gene matches: 8. CDR3 length: 15 amino acids. The CDR3 loop is CASSRTQGARYEQYF. In DNA, the CDR3 is TGTGCCAGCTCACGGACACAGGGGGCGAGGTACGAGCAGTACTTC.

The chain recombines TRBV3-1 (or the pseudogene TRBV3-2) with TRBJ2-1, with 12 bases that match TRBD2. The junction had 8 bases not matched to a gene; V was cut back by 4 bases and J by 4 bases. Per the germline V gene, CDR1 is LGHDT and CDR2 is YNNKEL (reference sequence). This CDR3 has 17 amino acids. The CDR3: CASSPPSGRVGYNEQFF. CDR3 DNA: TGTGCCAGCAGCCCCCCTAGCGGGAGGGTCGGGTACAATGAGCAGTTCTTC.

In its sample, this clone was seen a few times. The chain recombines TRBV7-9 with TRBJ1-6; D is possibly TRBD1 (5 bases). The length of the CDR3 is 17 residues. Trimming removed 4 bases from V and 7 bases from J, with 20 bases in between. Per germline, CDR1 SEHNR and CDR2 FQNEAQ (reference sequence). The CDR3 loop reads CASSSPGTIGGNSPLHF. The CDR3 coding sequence is TGTGCCAGCAGCTCACCGGGGACTATCGGAGGAAATTCACCCCTCCACTTT.

The rearrangement joins TRBV7-8 to TRBJ1-2; D might be TRBD1 (5 bases). CDR1 SGHVS and CDR2 FQNEAQ come from the germline V gene. This CDR3 spans 11 amino acids. Trimming took off 6 bases at V and 4 bases at J, with 6 bases between the two ends. CDR3 protein: CASRGVYGYTF. Written as DNA, the CDR3 is TGTGCCAGCAGAGGGGTCTATGGCTACACCTTC.

A word on this clone: Other DNA sequences in this specimen translate into the identical CDR3. This chain's CDR3 is CASSFTSGSYNEQFF. The CDR3 DNA follows: TGCGCCAGCAGCTTTACTAGCGGCTCCTACAATGAGCAGTTCTTC. The chain combines TRBV5-1 with TRBJ2-1; 8 bases agree with TRBD2. The CDR3 loop spans 15 amino acids. Trimming cost V 2 bases and J 0 bases; bases outside gene matches: 1. The germline V gene has CDR1 SGHRS and CDR2 YFSETQ.

This chain joins TRBV13 and TRBJ1-1; 7 bases fit TRBD1. Losses at the gene ends were 5 bases for V and 4 bases for J; bases not matched to a gene: 13. The germline CDR1 and CDR2 sequences are PRHDT and FYEKMQ (reference sequence). This CDR3 spans 16 amino acids. This chain's CDR3 is CASSRRSTGISTEAFF. The CDR3 nucleotides are TGTGCCAGCAGCCGCCGTTCGACAGGGATTTCCACTGAAGCTTTCTTT.

The CDR3 spells CASSTIRGTDTQYF. CDR3 nucleotides: TGTGCCAGCTCTACGATTAGGGGAACAGATACGCAGTATTTT. The chain uses TRBV18 and TRBJ2-3, with a possible D match to TRBD1 (5 bases). Germline V CDR1 and CDR2: KGHSH, LQKENI. The CDR3 runs to 14 residues. V dropped 6 bases and J dropped 3 bases, with 13 bases sitting between them.

In its sample, this clone was seen a few times. This rearrangement joins TRBV4-2 to TRBJ2-7; D might be TRBD1 (6 bases). The CDR3 covers 17 residues. Trimming removed 0 bases from V and 2 bases from J, with 17 bases in between. Germline loops: CDR1 LGHNA, CDR2 YNFKEQ. The DNA of the CDR3 is TGTGCCAGCAGCCAAGATTATGGGACACCCTTGACCTACGAGCAGTACTTC. Encoded protein: CASSQDYGTPLTYEQYF.

This clone was detected only once. This rearrangement joins TRBV5-6 to TRBJ1-5; D possibly corresponds to TRBD1 (6 bases). The CDR3 is made up of 14 amino acids. V lost 4 bases to trimming and J lost 2 bases, with 10 bases between them. The V gene's germline CDR1 is SGHDT and CDR2 YYEEEE. CDR3 bases: TGTGCCAGCAGCCGGACAGATCGCAATCAGCCCCAGCATTTT. This encodes CASSRTDRNQPQHF.

The chain employs TRBV28 and TRBJ2-5, with 9 nucleotides matching TRBD1. The germline V gene encodes CDR1 MDHEN and CDR2 SYDVKM. The CDR3 contains 15 residues. V lost 2 bases, J lost 6 bases, and 7 bases stayed unmatched. The CDR3 is CASSLEGTGLKTQYF. The CDR3 coding sequence is TGTGCCAGCAGTTTAGAGGGGACAGGGTTAAAGACCCAGTACTTC.